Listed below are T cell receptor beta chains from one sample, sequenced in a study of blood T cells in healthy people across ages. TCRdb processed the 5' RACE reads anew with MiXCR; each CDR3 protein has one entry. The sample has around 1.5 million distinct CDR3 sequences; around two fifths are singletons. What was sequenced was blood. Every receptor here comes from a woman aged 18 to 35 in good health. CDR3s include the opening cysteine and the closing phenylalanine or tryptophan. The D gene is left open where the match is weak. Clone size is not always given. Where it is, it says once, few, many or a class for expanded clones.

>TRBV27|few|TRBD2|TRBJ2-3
TGTGCCAGCAGTACATGGGGGACTAGCGGGCTGAGCACAGATACGCAGTATTTT
CASSTWGTSGLSTDTQYF
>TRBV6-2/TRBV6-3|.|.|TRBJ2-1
TGTGCCAGCAGTTACTCCCCGTGGGATGAGCAGTTCTTC
CASSYSPWDEQFF
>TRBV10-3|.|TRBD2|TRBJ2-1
TGTGCCATCAGTGATAGGGCTAGCGGGTTGGATGAGCAGTTCTTC
CAISDRASGLDEQFF
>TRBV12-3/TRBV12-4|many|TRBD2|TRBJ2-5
TGTGCCAGCAGTTCGGGACTAGCGGGAGGGGAGACCCAGTACTTC
CASSSGLAGGETQYF
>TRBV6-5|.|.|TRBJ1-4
TGTGCCAGCAGTTCTAGAGGGGGGGGCACTAATGAAAAACTGTTTTTT
CASSSRGGGTNEKLFF
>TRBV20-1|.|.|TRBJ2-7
TGCAGTGCCCCGCTGGGGGGTCTCGGGCAGTACTTC
CSAPLGGLGQYF
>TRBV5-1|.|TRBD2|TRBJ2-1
TGCGCCAGTGGGACTAGCGGGAAACAAGGGTACAATGAGCAGTTCTTC
CASGTSGKQGYNEQFF
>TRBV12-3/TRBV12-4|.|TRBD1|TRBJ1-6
TGTGCCAGCAGTGCCCGGACAGGGCCTAATTCACCCCTCCACTTT
CASSARTGPNSPLHF
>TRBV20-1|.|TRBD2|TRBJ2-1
TGCAGTGCTATGGGGACTAGCGGGAGGGGTGGGAATGAGCAGTTCTTC
CSAMGTSGRGGNEQFF
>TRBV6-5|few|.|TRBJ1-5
TGTGCCAGCAGTTACCAGGGTTCGCAGCCCCAGCATTTT
CASSYQGSQPQHF
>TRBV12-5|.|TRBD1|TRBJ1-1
TGTGCTAGTGGCCCTGGGACAGGGGCATCTGAAGCTTTCTTT
CASGPGTGASEAFF
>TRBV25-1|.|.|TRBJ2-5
TGTGTCAGCAGTGAGGACCCGGACTTCCGTCTAGAGACCCAGTACTTC
CVSSEDPDFRLETQYF
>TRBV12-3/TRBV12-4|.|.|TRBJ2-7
TGTGCCAGCACCCTCGGCGGTGAGCAGTACTTC
CASTLGGEQYF
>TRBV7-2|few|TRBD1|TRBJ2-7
TGTGCCAGCAGCTCCGGCCGGACAGGGGACCACGAGCAGTACTTC
CASSSGRTGDHEQYF
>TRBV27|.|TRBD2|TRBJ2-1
TGTGCCAGCAGCGAGTTTACTAGCGGACTAAATGAGCAGTTCTTC
CASSEFTSGLNEQFF
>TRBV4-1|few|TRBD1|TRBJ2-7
TGCGCCAGCAGCCATCCTGGGACAGGGATCTCCTACGAGCAGTACTTC
CASSHPGTGISYEQYF
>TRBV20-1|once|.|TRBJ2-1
TGCAGTGCTAGAATACTGAACTCCTACAATGAGCAGTTCTTC
CSARILNSYNEQFF
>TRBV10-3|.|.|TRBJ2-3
TGTGCCATCAGTGATGGGGGGGGGGCAGGAGATACGCAGTATTTT
CAISDGGGAGDTQYF
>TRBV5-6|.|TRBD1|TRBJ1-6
TGTGCCAGCAGCGGGGACAGCTTTGGGAATTCACCCCTCCACTTT
CASSGDSFGNSPLHF
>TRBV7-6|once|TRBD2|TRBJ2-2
TGTGCCGGCAGCTTAGCCCCTAGCGGGAACACCGGGGAGCTGTTTTTT
CAGSLAPSGNTGELFF
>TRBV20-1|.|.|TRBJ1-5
TGCAGTGCCCTGGGCAGGGTGTCGGGACAGCCCCAGCATTTT
CSALGRVSGQPQHF
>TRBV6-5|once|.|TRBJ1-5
TGTGCCAGCAGCTCCACAGGTCCGGGGCCCCAGCATTTT
CASSSTGPGPQHF
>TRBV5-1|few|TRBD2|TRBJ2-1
TGCGCCAGCAGCTTGGAAGCCCTGGGGGGGTATGAGCAGTTCTTC
CASSLEALGGYEQFF
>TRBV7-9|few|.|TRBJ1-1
TGTGCCAGCAGCTTATCCCCGGGCACTGAAGCTTTCTTT
CASSLSPGTEAFF
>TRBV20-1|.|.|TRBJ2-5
TGCAGTGCAAATCCGGGAGTAGGGGAGACCCAGTACTTC
CSANPGVGETQYF
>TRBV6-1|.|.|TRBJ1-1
TGTGCCAGCAGTGAAGACTGGGCGGGAACCAGCACTGAAGCTTTCTTT
CASSEDWAGTSTEAFF
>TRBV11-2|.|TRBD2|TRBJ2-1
TGTGCCAGCAGCTTAGATCGGGGGGTATCTCCGTTCTTC
CASSLDRGVSPFF
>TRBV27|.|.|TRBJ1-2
TGTGCCAGCAGTTTATCATCGGAGTCCAACTATGGCTACACCTTC
CASSLSSESNYGYTF
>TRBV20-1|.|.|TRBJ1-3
TGCAGTGCTAGAGATTATCGGGTACAGTCTGGAAACACCATATATTTT
CSARDYRVQSGNTIYF
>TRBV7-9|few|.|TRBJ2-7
TGTGCCAGCAGGCCCCAAGGGTCCTACGAGCAGTACTTC
CASRPQGSYEQYF
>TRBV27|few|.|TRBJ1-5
TGTGCCAGCAGTCGGGTTGGCGGCGGCGGTCAGCCCCAGCATTTT
CASSRVGGGGQPQHF
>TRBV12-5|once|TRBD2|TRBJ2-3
TGTGCTAGTGGTTTGGTACGCACTAGCGGCACAGATACGCAGTATTTT
CASGLVRTSGTDTQYF
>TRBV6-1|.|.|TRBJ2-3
TGTGCCAGCCGCTCGCGGGCGGCGGATACGCAGTATTTT
CASRSRAADTQYF
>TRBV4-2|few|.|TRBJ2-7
TGTGCCAGCAGCCAAGATCTCCACAACTCCTACGAGCAGTACTTC
CASSQDLHNSYEQYF
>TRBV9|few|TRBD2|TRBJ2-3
TGTGCCAGCAGCCTTCCCCTTCTCGGACTAGCGGACTCAGATACGCAGTATTTT
CASSLPLLGLADSDTQYF
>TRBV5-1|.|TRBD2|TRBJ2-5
TGCGCCAGCAGCTTGCGACTAGCGGGCCAGGGGGAGACCCAGTACTTC
CASSLRLAGQGETQYF